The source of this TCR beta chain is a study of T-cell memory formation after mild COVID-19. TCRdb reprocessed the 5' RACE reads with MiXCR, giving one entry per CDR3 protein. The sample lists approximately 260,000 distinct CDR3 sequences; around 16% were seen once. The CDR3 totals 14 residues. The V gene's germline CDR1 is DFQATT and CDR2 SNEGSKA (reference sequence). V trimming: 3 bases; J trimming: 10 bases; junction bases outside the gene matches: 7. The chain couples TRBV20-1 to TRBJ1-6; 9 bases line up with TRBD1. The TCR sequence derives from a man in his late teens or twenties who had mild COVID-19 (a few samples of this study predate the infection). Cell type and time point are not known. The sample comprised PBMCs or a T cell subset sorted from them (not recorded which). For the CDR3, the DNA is TGCAGTGCTAGGGCTTGGGACAGGGAATCACCCCTCCACTTT. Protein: CSARAWDRESPLHF.